This TCR beta chain was captured in a study of molecular identifiers for immune sequencing clone quantification. The CDR3 is 14 amino acids. Trimming stripped 5 bases from V and 5 bases from J, with 15 bases between. Per germline, CDR1 MNHEY and CDR2 SVGEGT. In its sample, this clonotype was seen many times. Its antigen is unidentified. As previously described, bulk TCR libraries were made using listed TCR primers. TCRdb itself ran the PCR reads through MiXCR, one entry per CDR3 protein. The sample shows about 320,000 distinct CDR3 sequences, 24% of them seen only once. Study outcomes and limitations: Among 850,000 to 1,000,000 naive cells, spiked Jurkat TCR RNA from a single cell was reportedly detectable.

Naive CD8 libraries came from about 20,000 to 1,000,000 sorted cells with 10%, 30% or 50% RNA. The receptor's source is a human donor in good health. Some libraries in this study had Jurkat cell RNA spiked in. The source material was naive CD8+ T cells from blood, with Jurkat cell RNA spiked in. Subset described: FACS-sorted CD8+CD4-CCR7+CD45RA+ naive T cells. This sequence joins TRBV6-2 or TRBV6-3 and TRBJ1-1; D uncertain. CDR3 residues: CASSHGKTGTEAFF. CDR3 bases: TGTGCCAGCAGTCACGGGAAGACGGGGACTGAAGCTTTCTTT.